The entry below describes one TCR beta chain. No antigen is known for it. The junction differs from germline at one of its ends, possibly a read error. This record comes from a study of CD8+CD57+ T cells in acquired aplastic anemia. For CDR3 and TCR beta VDJ profiling, genomic DNA was the template used. Each CDR3 protein is one row after TCRdb ran MiXCR on the reads. The data show about 270,000 distinct CDR3 sequences, 55% to 60% seen once. CDR1 is KGHDR, CDR2 SFDVKD, per germline. The CDR3 length is 14 residues. Study-level findings and limits: Any difference that existed in CD8+ Simpson's diversity between patients and controls was not significant.

The sequenced material came from sorted CD4+, CD8+, or CD8+CD57+ T cells (not recorded which) from PBMCs. This sequence joins TRBV24-1 and TRBJ1-5, with D possibly matching TRBD1 (5 bases). The sequence was collected from a human donor with severe aplastic anemia or a healthy control (not recorded which). The CDR3 here is CATSAAGSNQPQHF. The CDR3 coding sequence is TGTGCCACCAGTGCTGCAGGGAGCAACCAGCCCCAGCATTTT.